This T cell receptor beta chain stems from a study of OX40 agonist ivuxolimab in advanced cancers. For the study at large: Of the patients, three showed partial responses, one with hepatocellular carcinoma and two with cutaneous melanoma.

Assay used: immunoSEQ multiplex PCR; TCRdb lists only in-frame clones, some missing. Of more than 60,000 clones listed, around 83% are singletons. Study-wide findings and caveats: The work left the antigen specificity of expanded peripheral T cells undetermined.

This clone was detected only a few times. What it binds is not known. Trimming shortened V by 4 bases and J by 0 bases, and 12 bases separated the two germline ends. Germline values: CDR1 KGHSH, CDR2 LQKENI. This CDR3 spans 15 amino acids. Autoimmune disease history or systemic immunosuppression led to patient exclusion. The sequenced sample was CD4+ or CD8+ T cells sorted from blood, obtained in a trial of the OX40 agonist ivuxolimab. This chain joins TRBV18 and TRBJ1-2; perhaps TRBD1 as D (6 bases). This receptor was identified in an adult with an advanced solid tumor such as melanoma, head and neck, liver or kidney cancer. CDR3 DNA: TGTGCCAGCTCACTTAGGGACACCTCTAACTATGGCTACACCTTC. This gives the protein CASSLRDTSNYGYTF.